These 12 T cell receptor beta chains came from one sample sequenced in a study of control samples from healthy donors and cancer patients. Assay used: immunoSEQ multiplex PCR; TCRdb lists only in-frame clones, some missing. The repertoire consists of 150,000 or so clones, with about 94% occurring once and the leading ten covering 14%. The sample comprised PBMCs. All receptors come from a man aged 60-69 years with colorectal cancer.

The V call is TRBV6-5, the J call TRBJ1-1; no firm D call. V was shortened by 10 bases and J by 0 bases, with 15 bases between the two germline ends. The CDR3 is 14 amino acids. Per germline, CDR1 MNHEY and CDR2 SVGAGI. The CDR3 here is CATRRPQMNTEAFF. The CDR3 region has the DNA TGTGCCACCAGACGGCCTCAAATGAACACTGAAGCTTTCTTT.

CDR3 region: CASSLVTKSNYGYTF. CDR3 nucleotide sequence: TGTGCCAGCAGCTTGGTGACGAAATCTAACTATGGCTACACCTTC. The rearrangement joins TRBV5-6 to TRBJ1-2; no firm D call. There are 15 residues in the CDR3. Germline assignment: CDR1 SGHDT and CDR2 YYEEEE. V gave up 0 bases and J gave up 0 bases, with 9 bases separating them.

DNA of the CDR3: TGTGCCAGCAGTCCCAGGGGGGTGAACACTGAAGCTTTCTTT. Its translation is CASSPRGVNTEAFF. This sequence joins TRBV6-5 and TRBJ1-1, with 7 nucleotides matching TRBD1. The CDR3 consists of 14 residues. The V segment lost 5 bases and the J segment 0 bases; nucleotides outside the gene matches: 3. Looked up from germline, CDR1 is MNHEY and CDR2 is SVGAGI.

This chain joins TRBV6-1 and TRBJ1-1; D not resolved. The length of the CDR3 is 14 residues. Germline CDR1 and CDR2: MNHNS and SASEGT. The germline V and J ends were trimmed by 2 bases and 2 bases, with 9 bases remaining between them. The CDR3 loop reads CASSELVGNTEAFF. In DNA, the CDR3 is TGTGCCAGCAGTGAATTGGTAGGAAACACTGAAGCTTTCTTT.

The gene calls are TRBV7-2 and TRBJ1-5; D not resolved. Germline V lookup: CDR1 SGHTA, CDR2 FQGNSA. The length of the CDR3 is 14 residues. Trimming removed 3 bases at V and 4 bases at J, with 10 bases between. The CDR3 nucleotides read TGTGCCAGCAGCTTCCCAGGACCAAATCAGCCCCAGCATTTT. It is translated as CASSFPGPNQPQHF.

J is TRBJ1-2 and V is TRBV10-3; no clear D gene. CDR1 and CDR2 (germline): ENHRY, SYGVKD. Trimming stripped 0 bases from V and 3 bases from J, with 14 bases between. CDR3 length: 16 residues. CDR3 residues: CAISESGGMGYYGYTF. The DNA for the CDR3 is TGTGCCATCAGTGAGTCGGGCGGGATGGGGTACTATGGCTACACCTTC.

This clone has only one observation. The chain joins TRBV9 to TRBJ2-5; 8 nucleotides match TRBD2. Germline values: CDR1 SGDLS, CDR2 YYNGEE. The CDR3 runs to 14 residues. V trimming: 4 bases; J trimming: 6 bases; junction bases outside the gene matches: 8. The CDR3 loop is CASSPPGGQKTQYF. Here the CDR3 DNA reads TGTGCCAGCAGCCCCCCGGGGGGGCAAAAGACCCAGTACTTC.

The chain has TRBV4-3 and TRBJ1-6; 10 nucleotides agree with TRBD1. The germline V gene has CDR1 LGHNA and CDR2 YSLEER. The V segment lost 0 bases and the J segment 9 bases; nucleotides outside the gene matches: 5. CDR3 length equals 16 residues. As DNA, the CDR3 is TGCGCCAGCAGCCAAGATCATGGGACAGGGGCTTCACCCCTCCACTTT. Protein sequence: CASSQDHGTGASPLHF.

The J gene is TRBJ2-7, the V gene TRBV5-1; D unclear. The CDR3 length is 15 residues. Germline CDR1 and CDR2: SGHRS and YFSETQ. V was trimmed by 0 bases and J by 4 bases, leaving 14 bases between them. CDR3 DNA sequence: TGCGCCAGCAGCTTGGGTCAGGCAGTTGCATACGAGCAGTACTTC. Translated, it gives CASSLGQAVAYEQYF. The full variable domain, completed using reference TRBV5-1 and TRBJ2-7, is KAGVTQTPRYLIKTRGQQVTLSCSPISGHRSVSWYQQTPGQGLQFLFEYFSETQRNKGNFPGRFSGRQFSNSRSEMNVSTLELGDSALYLCASSLGQAVAYEQYFGPGTRLTVT.

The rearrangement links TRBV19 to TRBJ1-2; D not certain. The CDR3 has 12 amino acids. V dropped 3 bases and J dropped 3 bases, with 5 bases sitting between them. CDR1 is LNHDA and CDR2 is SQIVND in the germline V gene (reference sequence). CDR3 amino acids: CASSIRDYGYTF. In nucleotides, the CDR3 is TGTGCCAGTAGTATCCGGGACTATGGCTACACCTTC.

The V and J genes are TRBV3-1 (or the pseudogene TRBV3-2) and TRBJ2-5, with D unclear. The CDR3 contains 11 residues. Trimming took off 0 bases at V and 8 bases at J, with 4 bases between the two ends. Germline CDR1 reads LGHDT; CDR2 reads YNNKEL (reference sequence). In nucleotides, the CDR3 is TGTGCCAGCAGCCAAGATCTCACCCAGTACTTC. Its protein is CASSQDLTQYF.

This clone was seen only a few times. This CDR3 is CASTGLPGILNTEAFF. CDR3 in DNA: TGTGCCAGTACAGGTCTCCCAGGAATCTTGAACACTGAAGCTTTCTTT. V usage is TRBV19 and J usage is TRBJ1-1; D remains ambiguous. CDR1 LNHDA and CDR2 SQIVND come from the germline V gene (reference sequence). Trimming left V 7 bases short and J 0 bases short, with 18 bases between. The CDR3 spans 16 residues. The full variable domain, in which reference TRBV19 and TRBJ1-1 provide the parts outside the CDR3, is DGGITQSPKYLFRKEGQNVTLSCEQNLNHDAMYWYRQDPGQGLRLIYYSQIVNDFQKGDIAEGYSVSREKKESFPLTVTSAQKNPTAFYLCASTGLPGILNTEAFFGQGTRLTVV.